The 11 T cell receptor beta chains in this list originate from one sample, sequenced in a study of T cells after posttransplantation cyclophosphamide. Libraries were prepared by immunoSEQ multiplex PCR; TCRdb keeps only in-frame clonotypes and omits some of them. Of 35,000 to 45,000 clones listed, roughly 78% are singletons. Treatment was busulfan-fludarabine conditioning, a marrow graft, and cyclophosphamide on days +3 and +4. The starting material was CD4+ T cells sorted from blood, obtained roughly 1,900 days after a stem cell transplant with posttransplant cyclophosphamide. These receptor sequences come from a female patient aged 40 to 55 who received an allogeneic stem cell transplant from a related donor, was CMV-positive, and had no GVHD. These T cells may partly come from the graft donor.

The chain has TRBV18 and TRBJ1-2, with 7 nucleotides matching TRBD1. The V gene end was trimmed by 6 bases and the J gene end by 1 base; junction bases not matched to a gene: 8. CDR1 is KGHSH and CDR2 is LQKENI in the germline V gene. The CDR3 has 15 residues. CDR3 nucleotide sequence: TGTGCCAGCTCCCTCGGGACAGCCGATAACTATGGCTACACCTTC. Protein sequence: CASSLGTADNYGYTF. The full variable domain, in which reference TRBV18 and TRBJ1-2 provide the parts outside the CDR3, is NAGVMQNPRHLVRRRGQEARLRCSPMKGHSHVYWYRQLPEEGLKFMVYLQKENIIDESGMPKERFSAEFPKEGPSILRIQQVVRGDSAAYFCASSLGTADNYGYTFGSGTRLTVV.

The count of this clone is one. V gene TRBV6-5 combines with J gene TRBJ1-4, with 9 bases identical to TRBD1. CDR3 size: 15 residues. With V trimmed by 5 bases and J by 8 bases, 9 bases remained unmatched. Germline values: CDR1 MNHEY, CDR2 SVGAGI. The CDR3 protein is CASSRRQGGREKLFF. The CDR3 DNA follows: TGTGCCAGCAGTCGGAGACAGGGGGGACGGGAAAAACTGTTTTTT.

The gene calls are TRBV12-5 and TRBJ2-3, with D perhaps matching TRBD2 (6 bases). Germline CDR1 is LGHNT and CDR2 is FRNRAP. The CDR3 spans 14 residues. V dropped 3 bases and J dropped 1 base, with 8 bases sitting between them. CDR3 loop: CASGLPGGTDTQYF. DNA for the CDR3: TGTGCTAGTGGTTTACCGGGAGGCACAGATACGCAGTATTTT.

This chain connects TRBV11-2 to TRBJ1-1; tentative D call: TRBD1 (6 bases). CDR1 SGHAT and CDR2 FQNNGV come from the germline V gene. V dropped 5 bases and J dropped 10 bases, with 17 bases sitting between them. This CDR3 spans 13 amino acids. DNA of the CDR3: TGTGCCAGCAGCACAGGGACGGCTGGATCAGCTTTCTTT. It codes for CASSTGTAGSAFF.

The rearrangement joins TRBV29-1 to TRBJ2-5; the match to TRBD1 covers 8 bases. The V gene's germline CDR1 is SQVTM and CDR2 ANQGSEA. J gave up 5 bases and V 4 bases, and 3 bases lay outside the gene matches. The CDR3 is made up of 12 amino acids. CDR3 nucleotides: TGCAGCGTTGGACAGGGGAAGGAGACCCAGTACTTC. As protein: CSVGQGKETQYF.

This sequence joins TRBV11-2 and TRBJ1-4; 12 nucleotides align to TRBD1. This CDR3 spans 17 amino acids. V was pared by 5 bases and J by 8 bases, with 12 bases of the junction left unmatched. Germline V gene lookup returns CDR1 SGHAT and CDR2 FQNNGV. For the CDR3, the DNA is TGTGCCAGCAGCACCGGGACAGGGGGCGCTGGGAGGGAAAAACTGTTTTTT. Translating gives CASSTGTGGAGREKLFF.

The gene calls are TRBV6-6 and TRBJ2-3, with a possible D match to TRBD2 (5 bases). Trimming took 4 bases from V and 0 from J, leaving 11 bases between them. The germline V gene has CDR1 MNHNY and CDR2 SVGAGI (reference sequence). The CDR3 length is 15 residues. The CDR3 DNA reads TGTGCCAGCAGTTTCGGCAGGACTAGCACAGATACGCAGTATTTT. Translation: CASSFGRTSTDTQYF.

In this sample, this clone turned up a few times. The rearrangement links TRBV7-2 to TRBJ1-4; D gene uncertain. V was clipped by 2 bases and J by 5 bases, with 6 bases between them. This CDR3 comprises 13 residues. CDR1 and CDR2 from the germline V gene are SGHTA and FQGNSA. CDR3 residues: CASSLQQNEKLFF. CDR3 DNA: TGTGCCAGCAGCTTACAACAGAATGAAAAACTGTTTTTT.

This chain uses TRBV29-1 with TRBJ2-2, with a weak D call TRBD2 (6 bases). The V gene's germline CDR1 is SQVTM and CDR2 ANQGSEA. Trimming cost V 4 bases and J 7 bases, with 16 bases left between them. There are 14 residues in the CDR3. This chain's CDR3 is CSVGGSGRSGELFF. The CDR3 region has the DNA TGCAGCGTTGGGGGAAGTGGGAGGAGCGGGGAGCTGTTTTTT.

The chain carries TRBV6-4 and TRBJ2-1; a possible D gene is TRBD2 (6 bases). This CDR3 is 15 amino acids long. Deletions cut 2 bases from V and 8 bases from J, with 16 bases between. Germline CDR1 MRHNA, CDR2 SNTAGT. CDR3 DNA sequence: TGTGCCAGCAGTGACACACCCACTAGCTTTGATGAGCAGTTCTTC. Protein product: CASSDTPTSFDEQFF.

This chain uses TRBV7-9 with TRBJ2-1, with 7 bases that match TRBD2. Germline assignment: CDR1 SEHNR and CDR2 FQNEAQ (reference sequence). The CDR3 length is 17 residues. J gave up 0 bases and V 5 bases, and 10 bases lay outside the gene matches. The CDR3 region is CASSPLLVAGSYNEQFF. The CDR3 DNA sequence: TGTGCCAGCAGCCCCCTATTGGTAGCGGGCTCCTACAATGAGCAGTTCTTC.